A selection of T cell receptor beta chains follows, all from one sample in a study of T cells after yellow fever vaccination. TCRdb itself ran the 5' RACE reads through MiXCR, one entry per CDR3 protein. The sample has around 500,000 distinct CDR3 sequences, 21% seen once. Material: PBMCs, obtained less than 25 days after the first yellow fever vaccination. The receptors were gathered from a man aged 18-30 years who received the YFV17D yellow fever vaccine. Each CDR3 is given with its conserved first and last residue. The D gene is left open where the match is weak. Part of the rows lack a size; the others show once, few, many or a class for expanded clones.

D gene	V gene	J gene	clone size	CDR3 DNA	CDR3 protein
TRBD1	TRBV10-3	TRBJ2-1	.	TGTGCCTCGACAGGGGCCCCCTACAATGAGCAGTTCTTC	CASTGAPYNEQFF
TRBD2	TRBV5-1	TRBJ2-2	.	TGCGCCAGCACCGGATCTGTTAGCGGGGGACCCGGGGAGCTGTTTTTT	CASTGSVSGGPGELFF
TRBD1	TRBV4-1	TRBJ2-7	.	TGCGCCAGCAGCCAATCCCGGGACAGGTCCTACGAGCAGTACTTC	CASSQSRDRSYEQYF
.	TRBV20-1	TRBJ2-5	few	TGCAGTGCTAGAGATGCTGGTACACTAGAGACCCAGTACTTC	CSARDAGTLETQYF
.	TRBV7-6	TRBJ2-1	.	TGTGCCAGCAGCTTATACTGGGGTGACGATGAGCAGTTCTTC	CASSLYWGDDEQFF
.	TRBV4-3	TRBJ2-6	few	TGCGCCAGCAGCCAAGATGAGGGCCCCTTGGGGGCCAACGTCCTGACTTTC	CASSQDEGPLGANVLTF
.	TRBV5-4	TRBJ1-1	.	TGTGCCAGCAGCTTGGCAGGGGTAAGGACTGAAGCTTTCTTT	CASSLAGVRTEAFF
TRBD2	TRBV6-2/TRBV6-3	TRBJ2-2	.	TGTGCCAGCAGTTACTCCACTAGCGGATATGCGAACACCGGGGAGCTGTTTTTT	CASSYSTSGYANTGELFF
.	TRBV5-1	TRBJ2-7	.	TGCGCCAGCAGCTTGATCCAGGGATTCCACGAGCAGTACTTC	CASSLIQGFHEQYF
.	TRBV6-1	TRBJ2-7	.	TGTGCCACCGATACAAGAGGGGGGGCGGGATCCGAGCAGTACTTC	CATDTRGGAGSEQYF
.	TRBV2	TRBJ2-1	few	TGTGCCAGCACGGGGACATTCTCCTACAATGAGCAGTTCTTC	CASTGTFSYNEQFF
.	TRBV5-5	TRBJ1-2	many	TGTGCCAGCAGCTTGGAGGTGACTTACTACTATGGCTACACCTTC	CASSLEVTYYYGYTF
TRBD1	TRBV6-5	TRBJ2-1	few	TGTGCCAGCAGTTCGGACAGGGACCGAGACAATGAGCAGTTCTTC	CASSSDRDRDNEQFF
TRBD1	TRBV5-6	TRBJ1-4	.	TGTGCCAGCAGCTCCCAGGGGGAAGCTGAAAAACTGTTTTTT	CASSSQGEAEKLFF
.	TRBV5-1	TRBJ2-7	.	TGCGCCAGCAGCTCAAATAAGGGTCGGGGCCCCAATAGGGAGCAGTACTTC	CASSSNKGRGPNREQYF
TRBD2	TRBV20-1	TRBJ2-3	.	TGCAGTGCTAGCCGCGGGGGGGCGCCAGATACGCAGTATTTT	CSASRGGAPDTQYF
.	TRBV29-1	TRBJ2-1	.	TGCAGCGTTGAAGAGGGGCCCGTTAATGAGCAGTTCTTC	CSVEEGPVNEQFF
.	TRBV20-1	TRBJ2-5	.	TGCAGTGCTAACGGCCAAGAGACCCAGTACTTC	CSANGQETQYF
.	TRBV29-1	TRBJ2-2	few	TGCAGCGTCAATACCGGGGTCGTGCCCGGGGAGCTGTTTTTT	CSVNTGVVPGELFF
.	TRBV9	TRBJ2-7	few	TGTGCCAGCAGCGTAGGGGGATCAGGATCCTACGAGCAGTACTTC	CASSVGGSGSYEQYF
.	TRBV20-1	TRBJ2-5	.	TGCAGTGCTTTTCGCCCAGGGAATCCAGAGACCCAGTACTTC	CSAFRPGNPETQYF
TRBD1	TRBV4-1	TRBJ2-2	many	TGCGCCAGCAGCCGACAGGGGGCGAACACCGGGGAGCTGTTTTTT	CASSRQGANTGELFF
.	TRBV5-1	TRBJ1-2	many	TGCGCCAGCAGCCTACAATCTTCCAACTATGGCTACACCTTC	CASSLQSSNYGYTF
.	TRBV20-1	TRBJ2-7	many	TGCAGTGCTAGCCTAGCGACAGGCTACGAGCAGTACTTC	CSASLATGYEQYF
.	TRBV20-1	TRBJ2-3	.	TGCAGTGCAACGCGTGGAGTCAGGGCAGCAGATACGCAGTATTTT	CSATRGVRAADTQYF
.	TRBV30	TRBJ2-2	few	TGTGCCTGGAGTGCCGTACCGGATCTGTTTACCGGGGAGCTGTTTTTT	CAWSAVPDLFTGELFF
.	TRBV7-6	TRBJ2-3	.	TGTGCCAGCAGCTTTCCGAGAAGCACAGATACGCAGTATTTT	CASSFPRSTDTQYF
.	TRBV9	TRBJ2-1	few	TGTGCCAGCAGCGTGGGCCAGGGGTACAATGAGCAGTTCTTC	CASSVGQGYNEQFF
TRBD1	TRBV5-1	TRBJ2-1	few	TGCGCCAGCAGCTTGGGGGACAGGGGGCTAGACAATGAGCAGTTCTTC	CASSLGDRGLDNEQFF
TRBD2	TRBV6-2/TRBV6-3	TRBJ2-3	.	TGTGCCAGCAGTTACACATCCGCAGCGGGGGGCCGCACAGATACGCAGTATTTT	CASSYTSAAGGRTDTQYF
.	TRBV28	TRBJ2-7	.	TGTGCCAGCAGCCTACTTCCCTGGTACGAGCAGTACTTC	CASSLLPWYEQYF
.	TRBV10-3	TRBJ1-6	few	TGTGCCATCAGTGAGCAGGGGAGCTCCTATAATTCACCCCTCCACTTT	CAISEQGSSYNSPLHF
.	TRBV15	TRBJ2-3	few	TGTGCCACCAGCACCGGAGCCGGGGAAGCAGATACGCAGTATTTT	CATSTGAGEADTQYF
TRBD1	TRBV7-9	TRBJ2-7	few	TGTGCCAGCAGCCAACAGAAGGGACAGGGAGTTTCCGAGCAGTACTTC	CASSQQKGQGVSEQYF
TRBD2	TRBV4-1	TRBJ2-7	.	TGCGCCAGCAGCCGCGGGACTAGCGGGGGCAGATACGAGCAGTACTTC	CASSRGTSGGRYEQYF
TRBD2	TRBV27	TRBJ2-2	few	TGTGCCAGCAGTTTTAGCGGGACCGAGAACGGGGAGCTGTTTTTT	CASSFSGTENGELFF
.	TRBV5-4	TRBJ1-1	few	TGTGCCAGCAGCTTGGGCAGTCCCCTAATGAACACTGAAGCTTTCTTT	CASSLGSPLMNTEAFF
.	TRBV5-1	TRBJ2-1	few	TGCGCCAGCAGCTTGCTACAGAGACACAATGAGCAGTTCTTC	CASSLLQRHNEQFF
.	TRBV29-1	TRBJ1-2	.	TGCAGCGTTTTGGAGAACTATGGCTACACCTTC	CSVLENYGYTF
.	TRBV12-3/TRBV12-4	TRBJ2-5	.	TGTGCCAGCACGCGCCGACAGTATCAAGAGACCCAGTACTTC	CASTRRQYQETQYF
.	TRBV4-3	TRBJ1-2	few	TGCGCCAGCAGCCAAATGAGGGGCCCATATGGCTACACCTTC	CASSQMRGPYGYTF
TRBD1	TRBV10-3	TRBJ2-4	few	TGTGCCATCAGCCCGGGACAGGCTTCGGAAACCAAAAACATTCAGTACTTC	CAISPGQASETKNIQYF
.	TRBV7-9	TRBJ2-5	once	TGTGCCAGCAGCCCCCCGCCGGGACGCCAAGAGACCCAGTACTTC	CASSPPPGRQETQYF
TRBD1	TRBV10-3	TRBJ2-5	few	TGTGCCATCAGTGTAGGACAGGAGCAAGAGACCCAGTACTTC	CAISVGQEQETQYF
.	TRBV5-1	TRBJ2-3	few	TGCGCCAGCAGCTTGGGACCGATTAGCACAGATACGCAGTATTTT	CASSLGPISTDTQYF